This T cell receptor (beta chain) emerged from a study of T cells in Graves' hyperthyroidism and ophthalmopathy. Study overall: Once the initial diagnosis was made, peripheral blood was obtained before any treatment.

It was considered stable Graves' hyperthyroidism when ophthalmopathy did not progress within 18 months. Those patients with uncontrolled infection, other autoimmune disease, pregnancy or lactation were excluded. The diagnostic basis comprised clinical symptoms, serum thyroxine and TRAb, thyroid ultrasound and orbital computed tomography. Trimming took off 3 bases at V and 2 bases at J, with 10 bases between the two ends. Germline V gives CDR1 SNHLY, CDR2 FYNNEI. This CDR3 is 15 amino acids long. Ten or more counts support this clonotype. Regions amplified from RNA transcripts were the TCR beta CDR3 regions. When the TCR CDR3 underwent first-round RT-PCR, the HTBI primer set was used. Via MiXCR, TCRdb re-called the multiplex PCR reads, giving one row per CDR3 protein. The sample consists of hundreds of thousands of distinct CDR3 sequences, just over 35% of them appearing once.

What was sequenced was blood. The V call is TRBV2, the J call TRBJ1-4; no clear D. The sequence derives from a woman in her thirties or forties with Graves' hyperthyroidism. CDR3 bases: TGTGCCAGCAGTGATGGACGGGTTACTAATGAAAAACTGTTTTTT. Translated, it gives CASSDGRVTNEKLFF.